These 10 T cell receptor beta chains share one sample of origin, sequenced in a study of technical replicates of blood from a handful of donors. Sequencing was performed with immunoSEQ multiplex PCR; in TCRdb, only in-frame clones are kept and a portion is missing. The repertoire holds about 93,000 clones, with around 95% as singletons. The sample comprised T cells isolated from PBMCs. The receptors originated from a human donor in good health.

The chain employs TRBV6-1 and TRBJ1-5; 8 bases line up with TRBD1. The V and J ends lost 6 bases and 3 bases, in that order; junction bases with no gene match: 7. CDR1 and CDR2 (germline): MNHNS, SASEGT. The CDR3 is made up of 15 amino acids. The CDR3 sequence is CASRPWTGNNQPQHF. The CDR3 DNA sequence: TGTGCCAGCAGGCCCTGGACAGGGAACAATCAGCCCCAGCATTTT.

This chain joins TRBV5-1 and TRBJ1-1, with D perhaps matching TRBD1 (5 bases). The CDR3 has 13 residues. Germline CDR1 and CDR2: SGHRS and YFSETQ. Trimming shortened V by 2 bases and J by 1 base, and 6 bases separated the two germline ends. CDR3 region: CASSLQENTEAFF. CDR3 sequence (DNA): TGCGCCAGCAGCTTACAGGAGAACACTGAAGCTTTCTTT.

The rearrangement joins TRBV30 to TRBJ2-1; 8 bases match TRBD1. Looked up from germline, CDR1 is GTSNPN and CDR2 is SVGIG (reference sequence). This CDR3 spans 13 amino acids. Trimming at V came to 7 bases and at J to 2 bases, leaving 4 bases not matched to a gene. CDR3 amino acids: CASRTGTYNEQFF. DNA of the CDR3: TGTGCCTCTCGGACAGGGACCTACAATGAGCAGTTCTTC.

The CDR3 coding sequence is TGCAGTGCTAGTCCTAGGTATGGCTACACCTTC. It is translated as CSASPRYGYTF. The rearrangement links TRBV20-1 to TRBJ1-2; D call uncertain. This CDR3 has 11 amino acids. CDR1 DFQATT and CDR2 SNEGSKA come from the germline V gene (reference sequence). V gave up 3 bases and J gave up 5 bases, with 7 bases separating them.

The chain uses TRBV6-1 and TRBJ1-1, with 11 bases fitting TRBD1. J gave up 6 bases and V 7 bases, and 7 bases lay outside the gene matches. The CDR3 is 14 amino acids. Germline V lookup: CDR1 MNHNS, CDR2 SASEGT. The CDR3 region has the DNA TGTGCCAGCAATTTTGGGACAGGGGGTCCTGAAGCTTTCTTT. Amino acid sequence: CASNFGTGGPEAFF.

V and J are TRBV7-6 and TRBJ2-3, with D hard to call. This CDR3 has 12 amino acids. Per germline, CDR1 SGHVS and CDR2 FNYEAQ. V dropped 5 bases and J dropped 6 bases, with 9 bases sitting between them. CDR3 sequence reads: CASSASADTQYF. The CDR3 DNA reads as TGTGCCAGCAGCGCCTCAGCGGATACGCAGTATTTT.

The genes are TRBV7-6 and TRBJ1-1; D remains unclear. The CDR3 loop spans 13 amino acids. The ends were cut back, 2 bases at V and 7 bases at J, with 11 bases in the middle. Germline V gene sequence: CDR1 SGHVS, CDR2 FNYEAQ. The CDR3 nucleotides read TGTGCCAGCAGCTTATGGGAGGATAATGAAGCTTTCTTT. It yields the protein CASSLWEDNEAFF.

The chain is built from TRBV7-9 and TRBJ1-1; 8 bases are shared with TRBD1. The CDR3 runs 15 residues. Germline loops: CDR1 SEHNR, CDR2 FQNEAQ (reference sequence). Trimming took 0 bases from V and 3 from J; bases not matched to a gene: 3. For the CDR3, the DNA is TGTGCCAGCAGCTTAGCTTACAGGGGGGACACTGAAGCTTTCTTT. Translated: CASSLAYRGDTEAFF.

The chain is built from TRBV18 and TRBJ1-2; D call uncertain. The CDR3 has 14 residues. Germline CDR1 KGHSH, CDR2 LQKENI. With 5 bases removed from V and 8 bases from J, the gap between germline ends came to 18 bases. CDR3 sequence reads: CASSAKDARRGYTF. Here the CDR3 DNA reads TGTGCCAGCTCAGCAAAGGACGCCCGGAGGGGCTACACCTTC.

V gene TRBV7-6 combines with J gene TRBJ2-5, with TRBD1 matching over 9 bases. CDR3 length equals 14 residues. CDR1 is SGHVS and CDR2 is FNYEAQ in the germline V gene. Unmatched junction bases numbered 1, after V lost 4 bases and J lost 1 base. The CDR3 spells CASSSTGGQETQYF. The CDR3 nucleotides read TGTGCCAGCAGCTCGACAGGGGGCCAAGAGACCCAGTACTTC.